The 21 T cell receptor beta chains reported below all come from one sample, sequenced in a study of cytomegalovirus exposure and HLA in healthy donors. The PCR contained 60 Vbeta and 13 Jbeta primers. Data came from immunoSEQ multiplex PCR; TCRdb stores just in-frame clones and leaves some out. Here the sample spans over 85,000 clones, over 80% being singletons. The sample taken for sequencing was PBMCs. The receptors shown here come from a man between 35 and 55 years old in good health and CMV-seronegative.

This rearrangement joins TRBV19 to TRBJ1-5; TRBD1 might be the D (5 bases). The CDR3 totals 13 residues. The germline V gene encodes CDR1 LNHDA and CDR2 SQIVND (reference sequence). Trimming removed 7 bases at V and 2 bases at J, with 9 bases between. CDR3 sequence (DNA): TGTGCCAGTACCTCGACAGGCAATCAGCCCCAGCATTTT. Translation: CASTSTGNQPQHF.

This clone was recorded only once. The rearrangement joins TRBV11-2 to TRBJ1-1, with no clear D. Germline V gives CDR1 SGHAT, CDR2 FQNNGV. The CDR3 totals 13 residues. The V end was cut by 3 bases, the J end by 1 base, with 6 bases between. Here the CDR3 DNA reads TGTGCCAGCAGCTTTCGACAGAACACTGAAGCTTTCTTT. The encoded protein is CASSFRQNTEAFF.

The CDR3 DNA is TGTGCCAGCAGCTCATCGAGCTACTACAATGAGCAGTTCTTC. Translating it yields CASSSSSYYNEQFF. This rearrangement joins TRBV13 to TRBJ2-1; D gene ambiguous. V was clipped by 4 bases and J by 3 bases, with 10 bases between them. This CDR3 region has 14 residues. CDR1 is PRHDT and CDR2 is FYEKMQ in the germline V gene (reference sequence).

V is TRBV5-6 and J is TRBJ2-5, with D possibly matching TRBD1 (5 bases). With the DNA end fitting TRBJ2-7 better, the J assignment may be wrong. The CDR3 sequence is 13 residues long. The germline gives CDR1 SGHDT, CDR2 YYEEEE. The CDR3 protein is CASSLDRTYEQYF. The CDR3 coding sequence is TGTGCCAGCAGCTTGGACAGGACCTACGAGCAGTACTTC.

The chain couples TRBV9 to TRBJ1-4; 10 bases fit TRBD1. The V and J ends lost 3 bases and 1 base, in that order; junction bases with no gene match: 6. Germline V gene data show CDR1 as SGDLS and CDR2 as YYNGEE. The CDR3 extends over 17 amino acids. CDR3 sequence (DNA): TGTGCCAGCAGCGCGTCCCGGGACAGGGGAACTAATGAAAAACTGTTTTTT. Protein product: CASSASRDRGTNEKLFF.

The chain has TRBV7-3 and TRBJ2-3; 10 bases align to TRBD1. Per the germline V gene, CDR1 is SGHTA and CDR2 is FQGTGA. The CDR3 runs to 15 residues. After removal of 4 bases from V and 2 bases from J, the junction contained 3 bases not matched to a gene. Here the CDR3 reads CASSSGQGNTDTQYF. The CDR3 DNA reads as TGTGCCAGCAGCTCGGGACAGGGGAACACAGATACGCAGTATTTT.

V gene TRBV30 combines with J gene TRBJ2-5; D uncertain. The CDR3 sequence is 13 residues long. The V and J ends lost 2 bases and 2 bases respectively, with 9 bases between them. CDR1 and CDR2 from the germline V gene are GTSNPN and SVGIG (reference sequence). The CDR3 region has the DNA TGTGCCTGGAGTCCCGACTCTCAAGAGACCCAGTACTTC. Translation gives CAWSPDSQETQYF. Combining the CDR3 with reference TRBV30 and TRBJ2-5 gives the whole variable domain SQTIHQWPATLVQPVGSPLSLECTVEGTSNPNLYWYRQAAGRGLQLLFYSVGIGQISSEVPQNLSASRPQDRQFILSSKKLLLSDSGFYLCAWSPDSQETQYFGPGTRLLVL.

The chain recombines TRBV11-2 with TRBJ2-5, with 13 nucleotides matching TRBD2. Germline CDR1 reads SGHAT; CDR2 reads FQNNGV. V lost 3 bases to trimming and J lost 5 bases; unmatched junction nucleotides: 12. The CDR3 extends over 18 amino acids. The chain's CDR3 is CASSFPGTSGVFQETQYF. CDR3 DNA: TGTGCCAGCAGCTTCCCAGGGACTAGCGGGGTGTTCCAGGAGACCCAGTACTTC. Complete variable domain (other parts from reference TRBV11-2 and TRBJ2-5): EAGVAQSPRYKIIEKRQSVAFWCNPISGHATLYWYQQILGQGPKLLIQFQNNGVVDDSQLPKDRFSAERLKGVDSTLKIQPAKLEDSAVYLCASSFPGTSGVFQETQYFGPGTRLLVL.

On this clone: Sequence at one end of the junction differs from germline and may be a read error. The chain has TRBV5-8 and TRBJ1-5, with TRBD1 as a possible D gene (6 bases). The CDR3 runs 18 residues. Germline CDR1 and CDR2: SGHTS and YDEGEE. The CDR3 is CASSLTGSGLVGNQLQHF. The CDR3 DNA sequence: TGTGCCAGCAGCTTGACAGGGTCTGGATTGGTGGGCAATCAGCTCCAGCATTTT. The whole variable domain, remainder taken from reference TRBV5-8 and TRBJ1-5, is EAGVTQSPTHLIKTRGQQATLRCSPISGHTSVYWYQQALGLGLQFLLWYDEGEERNRGNFPPRFSGRQFPNYSSELNVNALELEDSALYLCASSLTGSGLVGNQLQHFGDGTRLSIL.

The chain recombines TRBV2 with TRBJ2-1; tentative D call: TRBD2 (7 bases). V lost 5 bases, J lost 4 bases, and 18 bases lay in between. Germline assignment: CDR1 SNHLY and CDR2 FYNNEI. The CDR3 covers 16 residues. The DNA of the CDR3 is TGTGCCAGCAGTAAAGAGGGGGGGGCTCTTTACAATGAGCAGTTCTTC. Encoded protein: CASSKEGGALYNEQFF. Using reference TRBV2 and TRBJ2-1 for the parts outside the CDR3, the full variable domain is EPEVTQTPSHQVTQMGQEVILRCVPISNHLYFYWYRQILGQKVEFLVSFYNNEISEKSEIFDDQFSVERPDGSNFTLKIRSTKLEDSAMYFCASSKEGGALYNEQFFGPGTRLTVL.

The rearrangement joins TRBV4-1 to TRBJ2-2, with a weak D call TRBD1 (6 bases). Germline-derived CDR1 and CDR2 are MGHRA and YSYEKL. The CDR3 totals 15 residues. V shed 1 base and J shed 3 bases, with 9 bases lying between them. For the CDR3, the DNA is TGCGCCAGCAGCCAAGCTACAGGGTACACCGGGGAGCTGTTTTTT. It codes for CASSQATGYTGELFF.

The rearrangement uses TRBV19 and TRBJ2-5, with 10 bases fitting TRBD2. The length of the CDR3 is 16 residues. The germline V gene has CDR1 LNHDA and CDR2 SQIVND (reference sequence). Trimming took 4 bases from V and 4 from J; bases not matched to a gene: 9. CDR3 in amino acids: CASSTPVAGGSETQYF. The CDR3 bases are TGTGCCAGTAGTACCCCCGTAGCGGGGGGTTCAGAGACCCAGTACTTC.

This chain links TRBV7-2 with TRBJ2-3, with 8 positions matching TRBD2. V trimming: 0 bases; J trimming: 2 bases; junction bases outside the gene matches: 4. The CDR3 contains 16 residues. Germline V gene sequence: CDR1 SGHTA, CDR2 FQGNSA. The CDR3 DNA reads as TGTGCCAGCAGCTTAGCGCCCGGGGGGGCCACAGATACGCAGTATTTT. Translating it yields CASSLAPGGATDTQYF.

The chain couples TRBV5-1 to TRBJ1-1; no clear D gene. Germline CDR1 reads SGHRS; CDR2 reads YFSETQ. The CDR3 runs to 14 residues. Trimming stripped 6 bases from V and 1 base from J, with 13 bases between. The CDR3 bases are TGCGCCAGCATGGAGACGGTTGGGAACACTGAAGCTTTCTTT. The encoded protein is CASMETVGNTEAFF.

The chain employs TRBV11-2 and TRBJ1-4; D gene uncertain. The length of the CDR3 is 14 residues. V was cut by 3 bases and J by 4 bases, with 9 bases left in between. The V gene's germline CDR1 is SGHAT and CDR2 FQNNGV. CDR3 residues: CASSFGDVNEKLFF. The CDR3 nucleotides are TGTGCCAGCAGCTTCGGGGATGTTAATGAAAAACTGTTTTTT.

This chain joins TRBV7-2 and TRBJ1-5; tentative D call: TRBD1 (5 bases). The V gene lost 3 bases and the J gene lost 7 bases, with 10 bases spanning the gap. Germline assignment: CDR1 SGHTA and CDR2 FQGNSA. This CDR3 has 13 residues. The CDR3 coding sequence is TGTGCCAGCAGCTTTTCCCGGGGGCAGCCCCAGCATTTT. Translating it yields CASSFSRGQPQHF.

CDR3 loop: CASSLDSGGNTEAFF. The CDR3 DNA is TGCGCCAGCAGCTTGGATTCAGGGGGCAACACTGAAGCTTTCTTT. V usage is TRBV5-1 and J usage is TRBJ1-1, with TRBD1 matching 8 bases. This CDR3 is built from 15 residues. Germline assignment: CDR1 SGHRS and CDR2 YFSETQ. V was pared by 0 bases and J by 2 bases, with 3 bases of the junction left unmatched.

V usage is TRBV5-5 and J usage is TRBJ2-7, with 9 bases lining up with TRBD1. Germline values: CDR1 SGHKS, CDR2 YYEKEE (reference sequence). The CDR3 length is 15 residues. Unmatched junction bases numbered 1, after V lost 0 bases and J lost 0 bases. DNA of the CDR3: TGTGCCAGCAGCTTGGCGGGACAGGGCTCCTACGAGCAGTACTTC. It specifies CASSLAGQGSYEQYF.

The chain couples TRBV7-2 to TRBJ2-1; D uncertain. CDR1 and CDR2 from the germline V gene are SGHTA and FQGNSA. V was trimmed by 5 bases and J by 7 bases, leaving 9 bases between them. The CDR3 spans 12 residues. CDR3 protein: CASSLPPNEQFF. As DNA, the CDR3 is TGTGCCAGCAGCCTCCCCCCTAATGAGCAGTTCTTC.

The chain links TRBV13 to TRBJ2-1; no firm D call. The CDR3 is made up of 13 amino acids. The V gene's germline CDR1 is PRHDT and CDR2 FYEKMQ (reference sequence). V shed 3 bases and J shed 9 bases, with 12 bases lying between them. Here the CDR3 reads CASSLMEFAEQFF. The CDR3, as DNA: TGTGCCAGCAGCTTGATGGAGTTCGCTGAGCAGTTCTTC.

The chain uses TRBV6-4 and TRBJ1-5, with 8 bases identical to TRBD1. The CDR3 has 20 amino acids. Germline values: CDR1 MRHNA, CDR2 SNTAGT. V shed 2 bases, J shed 0 bases, and the junction held 15 bases outside the gene matches. In nucleotides, the CDR3 is TGTGCCAGCAGTGACCCCGAGACAGGGGAGCCGCAATATAGCAATCAGCCCCAGCATTTT. Its protein is CASSDPETGEPQYSNQPQHF.